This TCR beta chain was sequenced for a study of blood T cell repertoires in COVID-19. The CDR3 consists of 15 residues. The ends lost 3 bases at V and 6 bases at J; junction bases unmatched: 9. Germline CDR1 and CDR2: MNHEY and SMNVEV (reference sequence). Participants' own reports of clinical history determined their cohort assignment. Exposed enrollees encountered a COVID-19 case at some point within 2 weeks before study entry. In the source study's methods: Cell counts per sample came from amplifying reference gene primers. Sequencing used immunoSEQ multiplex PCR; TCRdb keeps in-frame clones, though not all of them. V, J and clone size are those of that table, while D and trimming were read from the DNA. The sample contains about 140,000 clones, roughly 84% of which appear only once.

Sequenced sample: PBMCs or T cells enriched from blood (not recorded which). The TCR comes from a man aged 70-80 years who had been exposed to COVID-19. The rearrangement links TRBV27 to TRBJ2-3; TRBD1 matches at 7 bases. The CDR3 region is CASSFVRGNGDTQYF. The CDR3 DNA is TGTGCCAGCAGTTTTGTCAGGGGGAATGGGGATACGCAGTATTTT.